These 30 T cell receptor beta chains were sequenced from one sample in a study of blood T cell repertoires in COVID-19. Method: immunoSEQ multiplex PCR; TCRdb's copy keeps in-frame clones and lacks some. The profile shows about 27,000 clones, about nine tenths of them singletons. The material sequenced was peripheral blood. These receptors all come from a woman between 50 and 59 years old with active COVID-19.

The CDR3 is CAWSVGVGEQYF. CDR3 DNA: TGTGCCTGGAGTGTAGGCGTCGGGGAGCAGTACTTC. The rearrangement uses TRBV30 and TRBJ2-7, with D unclear. The CDR3 extends over 12 amino acids. Trimming left V 0 bases short and J 7 bases short, with 10 bases between. The V gene's germline CDR1 is GTSNPN and CDR2 SVGIG (reference sequence).

This clone was seen only a few times. This chain connects TRBV18 to TRBJ1-5, with no clear D. The V gene's germline CDR1 is KGHSH and CDR2 LQKENI. V shed 3 bases and J shed 4 bases, with 7 bases lying between them. This CDR3 region has 13 residues. DNA for the CDR3: TGTGCCAGCTCACCTCGAGAAAATCAGCCCCAGCATTTT. Protein product: CASSPRENQPQHF. Drawing the rest from reference TRBV18 and TRBJ1-5, the complete variable domain is NAGVMQNPRHLVRRRGQEARLRCSPMKGHSHVYWYRQLPEEGLKFMVYLQKENIIDESGMPKERFSAEFPKEGPSILRIQQVVRGDSAAYFCASSPRENQPQHFGDGTRLSIL.

In its sample, this clone was seen once. A junction boundary mismatches the germline segment, possibly from a read error. This rearrangement joins TRBV5-1 to TRBJ1-1, with D unclear. This CDR3 is 13 amino acids long. The V gene's germline CDR1 is SGHRS and CDR2 YFSETQ. CDR3 protein: CASSPTGNSEAFF. The DNA of the CDR3 is TGCGCCAGCAGCCCGACGGGGAACAGTGAAGCTTTCTTT. Looking up the rest from reference TRBV5-1 and TRBJ1-1 gives the full variable domain: KAGVTQTPRYLIKTRGQQVTLSCSPISGHRSVSWYQQTPGQGLQFLFEYFSETQRNKGNFPGRFSGRQFSNSRSEMNVSTLELGDSALYLCASSPTGNSEAFFGQGTRLTVV.

The chain carries TRBV5-4 and TRBJ2-7; 13 bases match TRBD2. This CDR3 region has 17 residues. Germline lookup yields CDR1 SGHNT and CDR2 YYREEE (reference sequence). The V gene end was trimmed by 4 bases and the J gene end by 0 bases; junction bases not matched to a gene: 7. CDR3 in amino acids: CASSSRGLAGVSYEQYF. CDR3 nucleotides: TGTGCCAGCAGCAGCAGAGGACTAGCGGGGGTCTCCTACGAGCAGTACTTC.

The V and J genes are TRBV6-5 and TRBJ2-3; TRBD1 agrees at 10 bases. Trimming removed 3 bases from V and 2 bases from J; junction bases left unmatched: 2. CDR1 is MNHEY and CDR2 is SVGAGI in the germline V gene. This CDR3 region has 15 residues. CDR3 DNA: TGTGCCAGCAGTTATGGGACAGGGGACACAGATACGCAGTATTTT. Amino acids: CASSYGTGDTDTQYF.

The rearrangement joins TRBV5-1 to TRBJ2-1; D unclear. V shed 0 bases and J shed 0 bases, with 7 bases lying between them. The CDR3 totals 15 residues. Germline V gene data show CDR1 as SGHRS and CDR2 as YFSETQ. For the CDR3, the DNA is TGCGCCAGCAGCTTGGCCTCGAGCTCCTACAATGAGCAGTTCTTC. It is translated as CASSLASSSYNEQFF.

The chain carries TRBV7-3 and TRBJ2-6; D might be TRBD1 (5 bases). CDR1 and CDR2 (germline): SGHTA, FQGTGA. This CDR3 is 15 amino acids long. The germline V and J ends were trimmed by 6 bases and 0 bases, with 9 bases remaining between them. The CDR3 loop is CASSPGFSGANVLTF. The CDR3 nucleotides read TGTGCCAGCAGTCCAGGGTTCTCTGGGGCCAACGTCCTGACTTTC.

This clone was seen more than once but under ten times. Within the sample, other DNA sequences also encode this same CDR3. This sequence joins TRBV5-8 and TRBJ2-1; 8 nucleotides agree with TRBD2. V lost 0 bases and J lost 9; bases outside the gene matches: 5. The CDR3 extends over 14 amino acids. CDR1 is SGHTS, CDR2 YDEGEE, per germline. In DNA, the CDR3 is TGTGCCAGCAGCTTGGCGGGAGGGGGTAGTGAGCAGTTCTTC. Its protein is CASSLAGGGSEQFF.

The chain joins TRBV5-4 to TRBJ2-2, with 13 bases that match TRBD2. CDR3 length: 15 residues. V was clipped by 3 bases and J by 6 bases; unmatched bases: 2. Germline values: CDR1 SGHNT, CDR2 YYREEE (reference sequence). The CDR3 is CASSWTSGSSGELFF. CDR3 in DNA: TGTGCCAGCAGCTGGACTAGCGGGAGCTCCGGGGAGCTGTTTTTT.

This clone appeared once. The chain carries TRBV14 and TRBJ2-3; 7 bases match TRBD1. The CDR3 runs 14 residues. J was trimmed by 2 bases and V by 4 bases; bases with no gene match: 3. Germline loops: CDR1 SGHDN, CDR2 FVKESK. The CDR3 bases are TGTGCCAGCAGCCGAGGGGGCCTCACAGATACGCAGTATTTT. Residues: CASSRGGLTDTQYF.

This chain joins TRBV15 and TRBJ1-5, with 7 bases lining up with TRBD1. Germline CDR1 reads LNHNV; CDR2 reads YYDKDF (reference sequence). The V gene end was trimmed by 2 bases and the J gene end by 3 bases; junction bases not matched to a gene: 4. The CDR3 has 15 amino acids. The CDR3 DNA is TGTGCCACCAGCAGACTTACAGGGGCCAATCAGCCCCAGCATTTT. Translation gives CATSRLTGANQPQHF.

This clone appeared a single time. The rearrangement links TRBV12-3 or TRBV12-4 to TRBJ2-7; possibly TRBD2 for D (5 bases). Trimming pared 2 bases from V and 7 bases from J, leaving 12 bases between. This CDR3 comprises 13 residues. CDR3 loop: CASSLKRATEQYF. The CDR3 region has the DNA TGTGCCAGCAGTTTAAAGAGGGCTACGGAGCAGTACTTC.

The V gene is TRBV7-2, the J gene TRBJ2-7; 10 positions agree with TRBD2. Trimming cost V 5 bases and J 9 bases; bases outside gene matches: 7. The CDR3 consists of 13 residues. Per germline, CDR1 SGHTA and CDR2 FQGNSA. This CDR3 is CASSPGLAERQYF. The DNA for the CDR3 is TGTGCCAGCAGCCCCGGACTAGCGGAGAGGCAGTACTTC.

This clone occurred once. The J gene is TRBJ2-7, the V gene TRBV29-1; 9 bases fit TRBD2. Per germline, CDR1 SQVTM and CDR2 ANQGSEA. The CDR3 loop spans 15 amino acids. V was pared by 5 bases and J by 0 bases, with 8 bases of the junction left unmatched. This CDR3 reads CSVPGSGGNSYEQYF. The CDR3 region has the DNA TGCAGCGTTCCGGGTAGCGGGGGTAACTCCTACGAGCAGTACTTC.

The count of this clone is one. This chain uses TRBV2 with TRBJ2-2; the D is unclear. CDR3 length: 15 amino acids. CDR1 and CDR2 (germline): SNHLY, FYNNEI. V gave up 8 bases and J gave up 0 bases, with 13 bases separating them. CDR3 residues: CASSGTHANTGELFF. CDR3 DNA sequence: TGTGCCAGCTCAGGCACTCACGCGAACACCGGGGAGCTGTTTTTT. Full variable domain (missing parts from reference TRBV2 and TRBJ2-2): EPEVTQTPSHQVTQMGQEVILRCVPISNHLYFYWYRQILGQKVEFLVSFYNNEISEKSEIFDDQFSVERPDGSNFTLKIRSTKLEDSAMYFCASSGTHANTGELFFGEGSRLTVL.

This chain connects TRBV9 to TRBJ2-3, with D unclear. Trimming took 0 bases from V and 0 from J, leaving 11 bases between them. The CDR3 runs 16 residues. Germline lookup yields CDR1 SGDLS and CDR2 YYNGEE. CDR3: CASSVDYGASTDTQYF. The CDR3 coding sequence is TGTGCCAGCAGCGTAGACTATGGAGCTAGCACAGATACGCAGTATTTT.

The V and J genes are TRBV7-3 and TRBJ2-1; 9 bases match TRBD2. The CDR3 loop spans 17 amino acids. Losses at the gene ends were 1 base for V and 9 bases for J; bases not matched to a gene: 13. From germline, CDR1 is SGHTA and CDR2 FQGTGA. The CDR3 sequence: CASSLRDWREGLGEQFF. CDR3 in DNA: TGTGCCAGCAGCTTAAGGGACTGGCGGGAGGGGCTCGGTGAGCAGTTCTTC.

This rearrangement joins TRBV18 to TRBJ1-1; perhaps TRBD1 as D (6 bases). In germline, CDR1 is KGHSH, CDR2 LQKENI. The ends were cut back, 3 bases at V and 1 base at J, with 12 bases in the middle. The CDR3 extends over 15 amino acids. The CDR3 reads CASSPAGQRNTEAFF. CDR3 nucleotide sequence: TGTGCCAGCTCACCTGCCGGACAGAGGAACACTGAAGCTTTCTTT.

This chain connects TRBV18 to TRBJ2-2; tentatively, D is TRBD2 (6 bases). V was shortened by 2 bases and J by 5 bases, with 9 bases between the two germline ends. Per the germline V gene, CDR1 is KGHSH and CDR2 is LQKENI. CDR3 length: 14 residues. The CDR3 spells CASSPGGGTGELFF. CDR3 DNA sequence: TGTGCCAGCTCACCAGGGGGAGGAACCGGGGAGCTGTTTTTT.

The J gene is TRBJ2-3, the V gene TRBV12-3 or TRBV12-4, with D perhaps matching TRBD2 (5 bases). This CDR3 is built from 12 residues. Trimming took off 6 bases at V and 2 bases at J, with 6 bases between the two ends. CDR3 amino acids: CASSGDTDTQYF. As DNA, the CDR3 is TGTGCCAGCAGCGGGGACACAGATACGCAGTATTTT.

The chain carries TRBV5-1 and TRBJ2-3; no definite D call. The CDR3 extends over 14 amino acids. Germline lookup yields CDR1 SGHRS and CDR2 YFSETQ. Trimming pared 0 bases from V and 4 bases from J, leaving 9 bases between. The CDR3 bases are TGCGCCAGCAGCTTGGGATATGCGGCAGATACGCAGTATTTT. Its translation is CASSLGYAADTQYF.

The chain is built from TRBV7-2 and TRBJ2-1; 7 bases match TRBD2. Trimming cost V 5 bases and J 9 bases; bases outside gene matches: 13. The CDR3 loop spans 15 amino acids. Germline CDR1 is SGHTA and CDR2 is FQGNSA. Written as DNA, the CDR3 is TGTGCCAGCAGCCCAGAACTAGCGTTGAGTTCTGAGCAGTTCTTC. It encodes CASSPELALSSEQFF.

CDR3 protein: CASRPQGVNTGELFF. The CDR3 nucleotides are TGCGCCAGCAGACCACAGGGGGTGAACACCGGGGAGCTGTTTTTT. The chain links TRBV5-1 to TRBJ2-2; 8 positions match TRBD1. The CDR3 spans 15 residues. Germline loops: CDR1 SGHRS, CDR2 YFSETQ. V lost 5 bases to trimming and J lost 1 base; unmatched junction nucleotides: 4.

This sequence joins TRBV30 and TRBJ2-1, with 13 bases lining up with TRBD2. Losses at the gene ends were 4 bases for V and 2 bases for J; bases not matched to a gene: 2. This CDR3 is 15 amino acids long. Germline CDR1 reads GTSNPN; CDR2 reads SVGIG (reference sequence). The CDR3 DNA sequence: TGTGCCTGGAAAACTAGCGGGAGGGCCTACAATGAGCAGTTCTTC. Translated, it gives CAWKTSGRAYNEQFF.

The rearrangement joins TRBV30 to TRBJ2-3; tentatively, D is TRBD1 (6 bases). Trimming removed 5 bases at V and 6 bases at J, with 12 bases between. Germline CDR1 reads GTSNPN; CDR2 reads SVGIG (reference sequence). This CDR3 has 12 amino acids. This CDR3 reads CAWDTGSDTQYF. The CDR3 DNA sequence: TGTGCCTGGGATACAGGGTCGGATACGCAGTATTTT.

The chain joins TRBV6-5 to TRBJ1-2; D might be TRBD1 (5 bases). The CDR3 contains 14 residues. Between the trimmed V and J ends, which lost 2 bases and 7 bases, there was a span of 14 bases. Per the germline V gene, CDR1 is MNHEY and CDR2 is SVGAGI. The CDR3 DNA reads as TGTGCCAGCAGTTACGCGGGGGTGAGGGGTGGCTACACCTTC. It yields the protein CASSYAGVRGGYTF.

The rearrangement uses TRBV5-8 and TRBJ1-1; 8 bases are shared with TRBD1. Germline V gives CDR1 SGHTS, CDR2 YDEGEE. The V gene end was trimmed by 1 base and the J gene end by 6 bases; junction bases not matched to a gene: 2. This CDR3 has 13 amino acids. The CDR3 bases are TGTGCCAGCAGCTTGACAGGGGGTGCTGAAGCTTTCTTT. This codes for CASSLTGGAEAFF.

The gene calls are TRBV5-6 and TRBJ2-7; 10 bases line up with TRBD1. The junction had 2 bases not matched to a gene; V was cut back by 3 bases and J by 2 bases. The germline CDR1 and CDR2 sequences are SGHDT and YYEEEE. The length of the CDR3 is 14 residues. The CDR3 nucleotides read TGTGCCAGCAGCTGGGACAGGGGACCCTACGAGCAGTACTTC. This gives the protein CASSWDRGPYEQYF.

This clone occurred once. The chain employs TRBV5-1 and TRBJ2-5, with a tentative D call TRBD2 (6 bases). This CDR3 comprises 14 residues. V shed 8 bases and J shed 1 base, with 15 bases lying between them. Germline V CDR1 and CDR2: SGHRS, YFSETQ. CDR3 DNA: TGCGCCAGTTCGTTGCGGGGTCTCCAAGAGACCCAGTACTTC. This codes for CASSLRGLQETQYF.

This chain connects TRBV4-1 to TRBJ1-5, with a weak D call TRBD1 (5 bases). CDR3 length: 18 residues. V was trimmed by 6 bases and J by 2 bases, leaving 23 bases between them. The germline gives CDR1 MGHRA, CDR2 YSYEKL. In nucleotides, the CDR3 is TGCGCCAGCAGTCGGGGACCTACAGAGGAGGGTGGCAATCAGCCCCAGCATTTT. Protein product: CASSRGPTEEGGNQPQHF.